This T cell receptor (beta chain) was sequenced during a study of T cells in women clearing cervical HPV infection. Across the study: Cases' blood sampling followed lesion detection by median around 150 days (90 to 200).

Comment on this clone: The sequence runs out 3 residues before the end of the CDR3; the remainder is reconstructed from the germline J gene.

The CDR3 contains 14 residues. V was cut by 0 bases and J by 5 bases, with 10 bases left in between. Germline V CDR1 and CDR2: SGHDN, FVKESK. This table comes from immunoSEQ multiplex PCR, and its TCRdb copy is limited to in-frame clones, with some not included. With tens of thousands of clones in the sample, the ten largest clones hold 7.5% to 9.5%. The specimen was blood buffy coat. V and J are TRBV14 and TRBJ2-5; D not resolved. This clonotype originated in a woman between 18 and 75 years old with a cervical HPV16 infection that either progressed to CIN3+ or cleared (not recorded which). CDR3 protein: CASSQDWSRETQYF. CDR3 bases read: TGTGCCAGCAGCCAAGATTGGTCCCGGGAGACC.